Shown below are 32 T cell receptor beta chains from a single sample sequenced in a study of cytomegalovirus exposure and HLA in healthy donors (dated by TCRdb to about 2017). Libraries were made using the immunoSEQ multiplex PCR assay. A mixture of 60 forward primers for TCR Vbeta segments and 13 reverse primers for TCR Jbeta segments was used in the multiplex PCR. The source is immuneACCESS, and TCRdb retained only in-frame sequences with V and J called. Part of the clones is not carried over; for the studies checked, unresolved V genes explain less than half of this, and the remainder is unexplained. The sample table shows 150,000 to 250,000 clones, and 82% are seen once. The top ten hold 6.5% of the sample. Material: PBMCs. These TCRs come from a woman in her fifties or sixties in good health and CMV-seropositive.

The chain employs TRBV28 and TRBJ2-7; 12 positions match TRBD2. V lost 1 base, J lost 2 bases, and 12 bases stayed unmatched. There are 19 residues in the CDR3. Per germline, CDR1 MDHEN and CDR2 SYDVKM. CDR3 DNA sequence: TGTGCCAGCAGTTTATCGGTGCAGGGACTAGCGGGCCCGCCCTACGAGCAGTACTTC. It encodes CASSLSVQGLAGPPYEQYF.

The CDR3 sequence: CASSFGQGAREQYF. In DNA form, the CDR3 reads TGTGCCAGCAGCTTTGGACAGGGAGCTCGGGAGCAGTACTTC. V is TRBV5-4 and J is TRBJ2-7, with TRBD1 identical over 8 bases. Germline V gene lookup returns CDR1 SGHNT and CDR2 YYREEE (reference sequence). Trimming cost V 2 bases and J 7 bases; bases outside gene matches: 8. This CDR3 is built from 14 residues.

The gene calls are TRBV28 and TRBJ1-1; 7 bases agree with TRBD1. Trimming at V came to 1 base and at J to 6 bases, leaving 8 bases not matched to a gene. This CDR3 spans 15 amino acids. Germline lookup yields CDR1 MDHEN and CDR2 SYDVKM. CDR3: CASSLSVGTAPEAFF. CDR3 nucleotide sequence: TGTGCCAGCAGTTTATCGGTGGGGACAGCTCCTGAAGCTTTCTTT.

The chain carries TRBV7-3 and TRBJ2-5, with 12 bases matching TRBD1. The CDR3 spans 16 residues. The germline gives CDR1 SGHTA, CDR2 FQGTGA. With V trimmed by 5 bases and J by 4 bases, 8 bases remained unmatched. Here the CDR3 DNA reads TGTGCCAGCAGCCCGGGGACAGGGGGCGATCTAGAGACCCAGTACTTC. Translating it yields CASSPGTGGDLETQYF.

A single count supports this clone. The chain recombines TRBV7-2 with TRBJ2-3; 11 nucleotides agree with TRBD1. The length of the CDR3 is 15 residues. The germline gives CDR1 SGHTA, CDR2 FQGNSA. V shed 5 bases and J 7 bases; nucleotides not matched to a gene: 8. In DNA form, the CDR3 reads TGTGCCAGCAGCCCAGGACAGGGGGCGCAACATACGCAGTATTTT. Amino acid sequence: CASSPGQGAQHTQYF.

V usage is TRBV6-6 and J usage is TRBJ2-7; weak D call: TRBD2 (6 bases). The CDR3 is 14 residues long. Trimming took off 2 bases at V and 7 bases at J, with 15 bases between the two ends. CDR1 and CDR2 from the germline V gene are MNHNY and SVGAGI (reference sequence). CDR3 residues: CASSYIGSAGEQYF. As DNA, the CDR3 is TGTGCCAGCAGTTACATCGGTTCGGCGGGAGAGCAGTACTTC.

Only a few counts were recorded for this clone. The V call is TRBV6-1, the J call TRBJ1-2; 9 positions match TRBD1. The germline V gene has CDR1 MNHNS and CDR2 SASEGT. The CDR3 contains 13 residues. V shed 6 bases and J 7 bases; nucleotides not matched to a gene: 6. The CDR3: CASRGDREAGYTF. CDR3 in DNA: TGTGCCAGCAGGGGGGACAGGGAAGCTGGCTACACCTTC.

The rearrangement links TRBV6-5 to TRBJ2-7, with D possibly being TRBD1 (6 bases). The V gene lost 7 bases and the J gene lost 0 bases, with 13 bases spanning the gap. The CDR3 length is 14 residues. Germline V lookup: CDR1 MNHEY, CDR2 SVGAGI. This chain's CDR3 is CASTSGALSYEQYF. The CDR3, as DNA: TGTGCCAGCACATCAGGGGCACTCTCCTACGAGCAGTACTTC.

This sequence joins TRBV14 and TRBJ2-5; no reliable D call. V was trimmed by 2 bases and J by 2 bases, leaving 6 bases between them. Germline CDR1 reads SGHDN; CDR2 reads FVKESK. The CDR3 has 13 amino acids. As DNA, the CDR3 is TGTGCCAGCAGCCAACAGATACAAGAGACCCAGTACTTC. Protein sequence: CASSQQIQETQYF.

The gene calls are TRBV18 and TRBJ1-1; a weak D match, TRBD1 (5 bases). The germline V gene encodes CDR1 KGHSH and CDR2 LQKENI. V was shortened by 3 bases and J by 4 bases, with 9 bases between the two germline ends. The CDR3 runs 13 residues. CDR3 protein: CASSPSGFTEAFF. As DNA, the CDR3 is TGTGCCAGCTCACCGTCAGGGTTCACTGAAGCTTTCTTT. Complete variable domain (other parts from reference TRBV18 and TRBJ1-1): NAGVMQNPRHLVRRRGQEARLRCSPMKGHSHVYWYRQLPEEGLKFMVYLQKENIIDESGMPKERFSAEFPKEGPSILRIQQVVRGDSAAYFCASSPSGFTEAFFGQGTRLTVV.

The CDR3 nucleotides read TGTGCCAGCAGCTTAGGAGGCACTGATCAGCCCCAGCATTTT. It translates to CASSLGGTDQPQHF. The V gene is TRBV7-9, the J gene TRBJ1-5; D not resolved. Germline CDR1 SEHNR, CDR2 FQNEAQ (reference sequence). This CDR3 has 14 amino acids. V was cut by 1 base and J by 5 bases, with 9 bases left in between.

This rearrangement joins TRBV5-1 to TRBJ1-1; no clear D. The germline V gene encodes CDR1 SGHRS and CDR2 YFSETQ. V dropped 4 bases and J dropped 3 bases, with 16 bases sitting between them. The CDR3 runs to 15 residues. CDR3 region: CASSPRPGGDTEAFF. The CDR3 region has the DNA TGCGCCAGCAGCCCCCGGCCCGGCGGGGACACTGAAGCTTTCTTT. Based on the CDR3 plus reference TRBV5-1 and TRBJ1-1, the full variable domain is KAGVTQTPRYLIKTRGQQVTLSCSPISGHRSVSWYQQTPGQGLQFLFEYFSETQRNKGNFPGRFSGRQFSNSRSEMNVSTLELGDSALYLCASSPRPGGDTEAFFGQGTRLTVV.

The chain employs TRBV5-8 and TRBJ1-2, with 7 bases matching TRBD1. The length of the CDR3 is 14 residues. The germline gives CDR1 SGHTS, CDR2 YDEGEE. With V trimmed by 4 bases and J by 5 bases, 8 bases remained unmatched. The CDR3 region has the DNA TGTGCCAGCAGCCGGGTGGGACAGTTATATGGCTACACCTTC. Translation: CASSRVGQLYGYTF.

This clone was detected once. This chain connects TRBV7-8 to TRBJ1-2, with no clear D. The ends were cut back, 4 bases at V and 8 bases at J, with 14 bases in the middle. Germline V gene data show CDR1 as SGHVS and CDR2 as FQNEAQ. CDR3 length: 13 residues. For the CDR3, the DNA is TGTGCCAGCAGCTCCCAAGTAGGGAGAGGCTACACCTTC. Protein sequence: CASSSQVGRGYTF.

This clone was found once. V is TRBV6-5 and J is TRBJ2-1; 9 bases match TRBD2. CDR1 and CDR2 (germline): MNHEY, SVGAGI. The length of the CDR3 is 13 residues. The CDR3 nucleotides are TGTGCTTCCTGGGCTAGCGGGACCGATGAGCAGTTCTTC. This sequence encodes CASWASGTDEQFF.

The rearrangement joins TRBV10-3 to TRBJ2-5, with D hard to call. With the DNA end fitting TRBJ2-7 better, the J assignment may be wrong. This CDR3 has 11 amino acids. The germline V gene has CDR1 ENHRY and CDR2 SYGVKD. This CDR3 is CAISENHEQYF. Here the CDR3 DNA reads TGTGCCATCAGTGAAAACCACGAGCAGTACTTC.

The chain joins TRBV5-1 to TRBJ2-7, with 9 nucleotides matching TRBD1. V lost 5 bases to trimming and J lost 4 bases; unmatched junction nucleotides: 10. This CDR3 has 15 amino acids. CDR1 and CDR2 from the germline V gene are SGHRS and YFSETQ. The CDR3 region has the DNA TGCGCCAGCAGTCTCGGGGGACAGGGAACTTACGAGCAGTACTTC. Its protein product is CASSLGGQGTYEQYF.

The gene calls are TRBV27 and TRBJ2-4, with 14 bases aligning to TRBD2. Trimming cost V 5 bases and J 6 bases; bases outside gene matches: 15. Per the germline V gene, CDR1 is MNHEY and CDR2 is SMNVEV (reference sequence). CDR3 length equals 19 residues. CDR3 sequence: CASSLLPGLAGEGGNIQYF. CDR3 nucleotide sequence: TGTGCCAGCAGTCTCCTACCGGGACTAGCGGGAGAGGGGGGAAACATTCAGTACTTC.

This chain's CDR3 is CASSEVGGQSYEQYF. CDR3 nucleotide sequence: TGCGCCAGCAGTGAGGTCGGCGGACAGTCCTACGAGCAGTACTTC. The V gene is TRBV10-1, the J gene TRBJ2-7; TRBD1 might be the D (6 bases). The V end was cut by 2 bases, the J end by 1 base, with 12 bases between. Germline V gene lookup returns CDR1 WNHNN and CDR2 SYGVQD (reference sequence). CDR3 length: 15 amino acids.

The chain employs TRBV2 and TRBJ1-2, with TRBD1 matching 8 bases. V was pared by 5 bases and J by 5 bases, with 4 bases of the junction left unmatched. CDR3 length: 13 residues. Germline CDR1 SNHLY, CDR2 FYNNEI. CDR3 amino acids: CASSSGQVYGYTF. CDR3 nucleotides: TGTGCCAGCAGTTCGGGACAGGTATATGGCTACACCTTC.

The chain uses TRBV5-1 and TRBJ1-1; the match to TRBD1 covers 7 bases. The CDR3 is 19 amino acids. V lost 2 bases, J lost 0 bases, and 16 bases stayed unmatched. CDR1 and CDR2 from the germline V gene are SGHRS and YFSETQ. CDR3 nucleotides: TGCGCCAGCAGCTTCCAACGAAGGACAGGCCCGATCATGAACACTGAAGCTTTCTTT. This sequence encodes CASSFQRRTGPIMNTEAFF.

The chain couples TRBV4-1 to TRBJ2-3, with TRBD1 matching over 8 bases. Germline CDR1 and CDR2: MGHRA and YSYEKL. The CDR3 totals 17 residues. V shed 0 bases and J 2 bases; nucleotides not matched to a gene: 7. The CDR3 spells CASSQEGSDRATDTQYF. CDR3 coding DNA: TGCGCCAGCAGCCAAGAGGGTTCGGACAGGGCCACAGATACGCAGTATTTT.

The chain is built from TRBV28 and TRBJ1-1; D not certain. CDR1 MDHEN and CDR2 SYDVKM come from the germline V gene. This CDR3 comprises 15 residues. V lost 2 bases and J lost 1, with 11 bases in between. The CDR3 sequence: CASSLLDLANTEAFF. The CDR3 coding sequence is TGTGCCAGCAGTTTACTGGACTTGGCGAACACTGAAGCTTTCTTT.

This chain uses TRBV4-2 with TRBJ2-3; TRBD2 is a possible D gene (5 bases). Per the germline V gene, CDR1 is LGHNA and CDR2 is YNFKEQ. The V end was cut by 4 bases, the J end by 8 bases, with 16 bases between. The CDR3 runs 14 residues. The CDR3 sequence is CASSPTTPVGTQYF. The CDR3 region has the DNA TGTGCCAGCAGCCCGACTACCCCCGTTGGTACGCAGTATTTT.

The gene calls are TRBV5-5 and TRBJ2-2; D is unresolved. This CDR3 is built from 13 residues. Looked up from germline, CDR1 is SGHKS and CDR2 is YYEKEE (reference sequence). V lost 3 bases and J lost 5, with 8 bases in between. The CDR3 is CASSWHATGELFF. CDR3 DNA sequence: TGTGCCAGCAGCTGGCACGCAACCGGGGAGCTGTTTTTT.

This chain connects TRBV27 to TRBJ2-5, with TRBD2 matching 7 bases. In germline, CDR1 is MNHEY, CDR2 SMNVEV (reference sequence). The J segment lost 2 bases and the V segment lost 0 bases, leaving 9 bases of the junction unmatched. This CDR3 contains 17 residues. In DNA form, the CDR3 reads TGTGCCAGCAGTTTATCGGTGGCGGGACTACCGCAAGAGACCCAGTACTTC. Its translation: CASSLSVAGLPQETQYF.

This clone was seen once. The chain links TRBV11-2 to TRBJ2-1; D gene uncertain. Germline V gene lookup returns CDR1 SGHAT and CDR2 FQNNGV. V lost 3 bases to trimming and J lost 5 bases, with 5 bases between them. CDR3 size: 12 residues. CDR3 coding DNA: TGTGCCAGCAGCTTCCTTAACAATGAGCAGTTCTTC. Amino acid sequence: CASSFLNNEQFF.

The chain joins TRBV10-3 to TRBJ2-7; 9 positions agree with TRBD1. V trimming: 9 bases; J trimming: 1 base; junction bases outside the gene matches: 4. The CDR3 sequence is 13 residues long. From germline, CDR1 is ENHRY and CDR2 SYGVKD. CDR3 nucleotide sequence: TGTGCCATTGGGGGACAGGGATCCTACGAGCAGTACTTC. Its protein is CAIGGQGSYEQYF.

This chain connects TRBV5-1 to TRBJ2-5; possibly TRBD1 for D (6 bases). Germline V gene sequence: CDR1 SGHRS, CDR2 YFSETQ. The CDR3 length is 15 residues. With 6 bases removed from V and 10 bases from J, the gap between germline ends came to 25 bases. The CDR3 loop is CASTTQASGQGGQYF. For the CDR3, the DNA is TGCGCCAGCACCACCCAGGCCTCGGGACAAGGTGGCCAGTACTTC.

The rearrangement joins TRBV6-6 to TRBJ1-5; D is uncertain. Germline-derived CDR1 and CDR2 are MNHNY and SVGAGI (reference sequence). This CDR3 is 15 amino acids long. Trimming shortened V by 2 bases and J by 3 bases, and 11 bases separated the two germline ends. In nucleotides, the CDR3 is TGTGCCAGCAGTTACGGTCACCAGGCCAATCAGCCCCAGCATTTT. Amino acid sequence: CASSYGHQANQPQHF.

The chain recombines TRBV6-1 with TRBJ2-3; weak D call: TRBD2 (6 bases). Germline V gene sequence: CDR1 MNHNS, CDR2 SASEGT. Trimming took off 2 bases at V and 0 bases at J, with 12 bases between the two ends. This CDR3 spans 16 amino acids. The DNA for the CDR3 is TGTGCCAGCAGTGAAACCGGGACTCAAAGCACAGATACGCAGTATTTT. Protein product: CASSETGTQSTDTQYF.

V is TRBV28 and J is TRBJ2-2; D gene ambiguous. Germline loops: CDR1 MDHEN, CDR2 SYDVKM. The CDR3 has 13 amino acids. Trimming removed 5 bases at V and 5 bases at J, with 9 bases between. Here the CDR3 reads CASSPQQTGELFF. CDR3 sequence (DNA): TGTGCCAGCAGTCCTCAACAGACCGGGGAGCTGTTTTTT.